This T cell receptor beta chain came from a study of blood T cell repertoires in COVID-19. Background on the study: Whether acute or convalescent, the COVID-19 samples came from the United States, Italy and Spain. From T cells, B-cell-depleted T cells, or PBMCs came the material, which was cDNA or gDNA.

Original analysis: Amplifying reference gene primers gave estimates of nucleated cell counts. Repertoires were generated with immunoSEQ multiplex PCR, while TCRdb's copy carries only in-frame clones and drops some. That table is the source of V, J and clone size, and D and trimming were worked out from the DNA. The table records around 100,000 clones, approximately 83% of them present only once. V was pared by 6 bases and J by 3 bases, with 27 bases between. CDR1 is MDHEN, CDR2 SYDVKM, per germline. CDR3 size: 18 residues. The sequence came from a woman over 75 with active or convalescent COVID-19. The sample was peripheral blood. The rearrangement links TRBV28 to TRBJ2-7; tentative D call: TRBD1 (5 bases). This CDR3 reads CASRPPRAESRVDYEQYF. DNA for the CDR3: TGTGCCAGCAGGCCCCCCAGGGCAGAGTCGCGTGTGGACTACGAGCAGTACTTC. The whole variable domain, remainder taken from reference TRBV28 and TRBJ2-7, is DVKVTQSSRYLVKRTGEKVFLECVQDMDHENMFWYRQDPGLGLRLIYFSYDVKMKEKGDIPEGYSVSREKKERFSLILESASTNQTSMYLCASRPPRAESRVDYEQYFGPGTRLTVT.